The rows below give T cell receptor beta chains drawn from one sample of a study of blood T cell repertoires in COVID-19. The table came from immunoSEQ multiplex PCR; TCRdb's copy has only in-frame clones and leaves some out. The data hold around 150,000 clones, with around four fifths observed a single time. The sample comprised PBMCs or T cells enriched from blood (not recorded which). Receptor source: a man in his 70s who had been exposed to COVID-19. Both conserved end residues are part of each CDR3. D genes are given only for firm matches. Clone size is not always given. Where it is, it says once, few, many or a class for expanded clones.

abundance: .; d_gene: TRBD2; v_gene: TRBV7-9; j_gene: TRBJ2-1; CDR3nt: TGTGCCAGCAGCTTACTAGCGGGAGCTGGTGAGCAGTTCTTC; CDR3aa: CASSLLAGAGEQFF
abundance: .; d_gene: .; v_gene: TRBV12-3/TRBV12-4; j_gene: TRBJ2-7; CDR3nt: TGTGCCAGCAGTTTATGGAGAGGGGAGCAGTACTTC; CDR3aa: CASSLWRGEQYF
abundance: .; d_gene: TRBD1; v_gene: TRBV5-4; j_gene: TRBJ1-6; CDR3nt: TGTGCCAGCAGCAGGACAGGTCTTCCCCTCCACTTT; CDR3aa: CASSRTGLPLHF
abundance: .; d_gene: TRBD1; v_gene: TRBV19; j_gene: TRBJ2-1; CDR3nt: TGTGCCAGTAGTGCTACAGGGGTCGGGGATGAGCAGTTCTTC; CDR3aa: CASSATGVGDEQFF
abundance: .; d_gene: .; v_gene: TRBV24-1; j_gene: TRBJ2-7; CDR3nt: TGTGCCACCAGTGCTGGGACTCCTTCGCCCTTCTACGAGCAGTACTTC; CDR3aa: CATSAGTPSPFYEQYF
abundance: .; d_gene: TRBD1; v_gene: TRBV2; j_gene: TRBJ2-7; CDR3nt: TGTGCCTCCCAGAGGGACAGGGGTTACGAGCAGTACTTC; CDR3aa: CASQRDRGYEQYF
abundance: .; d_gene: TRBD2; v_gene: TRBV19; j_gene: TRBJ2-3; CDR3nt: TGTGCCAGTAGTCCTGGGACTAGCGGGAGTTCTGGAGATACGCAGTATTTT; CDR3aa: CASSPGTSGSSGDTQYF
abundance: .; d_gene: TRBD1; v_gene: TRBV5-8; j_gene: TRBJ1-5; CDR3nt: TGTGCCAGCAGCGTAGGGACAGGTCCCAATCAGCCCCAGCATTTT; CDR3aa: CASSVGTGPNQPQHF
abundance: .; d_gene: .; v_gene: TRBV28; j_gene: TRBJ1-5; CDR3nt: TGTGCCAGCAGAGGGGGTCCCGGGCCCCAGCATTTT; CDR3aa: CASRGGPGPQHF
abundance: .; d_gene: TRBD2; v_gene: TRBV9; j_gene: TRBJ2-7; CDR3nt: TGTGCCAGCAGCGTAGGAGGACTAGCCCTCGAGCAGTACTTC; CDR3aa: CASSVGGLALEQYF
abundance: .; d_gene: .; v_gene: TRBV9; j_gene: TRBJ1-1; CDR3nt: TGTGCCAGCAGCGCACATGACATCACCGAAGCTTTCTTT; CDR3aa: CASSAHDITEAFF
abundance: .; d_gene: .; v_gene: TRBV7-2; j_gene: TRBJ1-2; CDR3nt: TGTGCCAGCAGCCCCCTCCAGGCAGTCTATGGCTACACCTTC; CDR3aa: CASSPLQAVYGYTF
abundance: once; d_gene: TRBD1; v_gene: TRBV7-9; j_gene: TRBJ1-2; CDR3nt: TGTGCCAGCAGCCCCACAGGGGGCCTTAACTATGGCTACACCTTC; CDR3aa: CASSPTGGLNYGYTF
abundance: .; d_gene: TRBD2; v_gene: TRBV19; j_gene: TRBJ2-5; CDR3nt: TGTGCCAGTAGAATAGCGGGAGTTGGTCAAGAGACCCAGTACTTC; CDR3aa: CASRIAGVGQETQYF
abundance: .; d_gene: .; v_gene: TRBV7-9; j_gene: TRBJ2-3; CDR3nt: TGTGCCAGCAGCTCAGGGGGGCACGATACGCAGTATTTT; CDR3aa: CASSSGGHDTQYF
abundance: .; d_gene: .; v_gene: TRBV3-1/TRBV3-2; j_gene: TRBJ1-5; CDR3nt: TGTGCCAGCAGCCTTTCAAGCATTAGCAATCAGCCCCAGCATTTT; CDR3aa: CASSLSSISNQPQHF
abundance: .; d_gene: .; v_gene: TRBV7-9; j_gene: TRBJ1-6; CDR3nt: TGTGCCAGCACCAAATACAGGGTTTCACCCCTCCACTTT; CDR3aa: CASTKYRVSPLHF
abundance: .; d_gene: TRBD1; v_gene: TRBV25-1; j_gene: TRBJ1-2; CDR3nt: TGTGCCAGCAGTTCGACAGGGAGGTATGGCTACACCTTC; CDR3aa: CASSSTGRYGYTF
abundance: .; d_gene: .; v_gene: TRBV2; j_gene: TRBJ2-7; CDR3nt: TGTGCCAGCAGTGAGGGCCGCAGGGGACCAGGGGAGCAGTACTTC; CDR3aa: CASSEGRRGPGEQYF
abundance: .; d_gene: .; v_gene: TRBV30; j_gene: TRBJ1-1; CDR3nt: TGTGCCCGGGAGACGGGGAACACTGAAGCTTTCTTT; CDR3aa: CARETGNTEAFF
abundance: .; d_gene: TRBD2; v_gene: TRBV19; j_gene: TRBJ2-3; CDR3nt: TGTGCCAGTAGTATAGAGCTACCGGGAGGTTGGGATACGCAGTATTTT; CDR3aa: CASSIELPGGWDTQYF
abundance: .; d_gene: TRBD1; v_gene: TRBV25-1; j_gene: TRBJ1-3; CDR3nt: TGTGCCAGCCTTAACAGGGGCGCGAGGGGAAACACCATATATTTT; CDR3aa: CASLNRGARGNTIYF
abundance: .; d_gene: .; v_gene: TRBV5-1; j_gene: TRBJ1-1; CDR3nt: TGCGCCAGCAGCTTACAGGGCTCGAACACTGAAGCTTTCTTT; CDR3aa: CASSLQGSNTEAFF
abundance: few; d_gene: .; v_gene: TRBV19; j_gene: TRBJ1-4; CDR3nt: TGTGCCAGTAGTATAGTAGGAGGAAAACTGTTTTTT; CDR3aa: CASSIVGGKLFF
abundance: .; d_gene: TRBD2; v_gene: TRBV7-2; j_gene: TRBJ2-7; CDR3nt: TGTGCCAGCAGCGCTGTCGGGAGGTACGAGCAGTACTTC; CDR3aa: CASSAVGRYEQYF
abundance: .; d_gene: TRBD1; v_gene: TRBV6-1; j_gene: TRBJ1-2; CDR3nt: TGTGCCAGCAGTGAAGAAGGCTGGCCAGGGGGCGATAGGGGCTACACCTTC; CDR3aa: CASSEEGWPGGDRGYTF
abundance: few; d_gene: .; v_gene: TRBV19; j_gene: TRBJ1-2; CDR3nt: TGTGCCAGTACGCAGGGCTACCTCTCTGGCTACACCTTC; CDR3aa: CASTQGYLSGYTF
abundance: .; d_gene: .; v_gene: TRBV7-2; j_gene: TRBJ1-6; CDR3nt: TGTGCCAGCAGCTTAGTGCCCCGGGGGAATTCACCCCTCCACTTT; CDR3aa: CASSLVPRGNSPLHF